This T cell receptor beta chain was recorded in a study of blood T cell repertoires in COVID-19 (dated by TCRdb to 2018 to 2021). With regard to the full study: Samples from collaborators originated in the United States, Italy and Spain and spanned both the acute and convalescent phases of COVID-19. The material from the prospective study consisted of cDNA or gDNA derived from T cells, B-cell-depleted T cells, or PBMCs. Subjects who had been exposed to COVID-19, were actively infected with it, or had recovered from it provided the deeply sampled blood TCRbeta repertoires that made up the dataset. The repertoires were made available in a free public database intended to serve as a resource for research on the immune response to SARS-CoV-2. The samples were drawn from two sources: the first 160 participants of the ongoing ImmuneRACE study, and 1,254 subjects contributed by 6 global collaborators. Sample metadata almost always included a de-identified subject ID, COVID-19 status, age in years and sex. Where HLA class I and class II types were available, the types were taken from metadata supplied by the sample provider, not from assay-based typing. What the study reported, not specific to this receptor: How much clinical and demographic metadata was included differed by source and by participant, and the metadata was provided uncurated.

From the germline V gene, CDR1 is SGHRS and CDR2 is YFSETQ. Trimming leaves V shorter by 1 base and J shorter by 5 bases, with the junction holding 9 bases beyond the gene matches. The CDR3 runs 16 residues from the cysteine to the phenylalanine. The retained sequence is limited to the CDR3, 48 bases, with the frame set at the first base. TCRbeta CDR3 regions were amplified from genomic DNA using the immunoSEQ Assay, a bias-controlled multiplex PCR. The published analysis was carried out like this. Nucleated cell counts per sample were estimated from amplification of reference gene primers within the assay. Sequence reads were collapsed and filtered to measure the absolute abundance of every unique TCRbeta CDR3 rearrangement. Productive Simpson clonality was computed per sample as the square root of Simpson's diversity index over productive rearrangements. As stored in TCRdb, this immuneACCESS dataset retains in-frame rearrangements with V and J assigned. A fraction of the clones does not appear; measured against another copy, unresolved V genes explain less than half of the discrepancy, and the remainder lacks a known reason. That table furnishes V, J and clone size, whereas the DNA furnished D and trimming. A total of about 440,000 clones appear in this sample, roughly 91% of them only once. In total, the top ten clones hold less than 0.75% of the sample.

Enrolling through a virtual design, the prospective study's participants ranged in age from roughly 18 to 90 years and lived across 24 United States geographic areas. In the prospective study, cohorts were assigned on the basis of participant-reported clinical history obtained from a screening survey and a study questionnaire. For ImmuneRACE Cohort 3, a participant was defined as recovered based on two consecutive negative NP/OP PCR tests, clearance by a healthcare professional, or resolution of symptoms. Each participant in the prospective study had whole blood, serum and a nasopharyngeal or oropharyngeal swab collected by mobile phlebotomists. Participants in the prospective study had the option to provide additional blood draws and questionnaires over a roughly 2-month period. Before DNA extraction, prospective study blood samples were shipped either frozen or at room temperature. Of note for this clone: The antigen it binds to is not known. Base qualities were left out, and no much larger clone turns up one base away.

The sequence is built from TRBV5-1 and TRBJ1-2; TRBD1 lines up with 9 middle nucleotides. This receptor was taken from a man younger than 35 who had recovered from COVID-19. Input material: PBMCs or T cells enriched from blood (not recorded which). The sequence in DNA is TGCGCCAGCAGCTTGTCGCGGGACAGGGAGGAATATGGCTACACCTTC. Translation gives CASSLSRDREEYGYTF.